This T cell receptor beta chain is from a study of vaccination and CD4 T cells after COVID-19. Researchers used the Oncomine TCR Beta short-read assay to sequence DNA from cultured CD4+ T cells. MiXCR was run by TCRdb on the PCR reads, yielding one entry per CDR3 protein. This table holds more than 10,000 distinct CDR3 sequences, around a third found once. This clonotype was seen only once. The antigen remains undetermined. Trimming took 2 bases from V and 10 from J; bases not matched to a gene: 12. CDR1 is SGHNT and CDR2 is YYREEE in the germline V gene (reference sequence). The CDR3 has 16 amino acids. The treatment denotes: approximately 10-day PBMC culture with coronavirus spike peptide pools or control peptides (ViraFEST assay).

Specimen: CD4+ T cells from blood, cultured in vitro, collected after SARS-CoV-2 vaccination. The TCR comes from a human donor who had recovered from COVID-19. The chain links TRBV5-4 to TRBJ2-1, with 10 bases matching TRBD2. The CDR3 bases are TGTGCCAGCAGCTTCCTCCGAACTAGCGGGGACGCGGAGCAGTTCTTC. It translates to CASSFLRTSGDAEQFF.